This T cell receptor beta chain came from a study of blood T cell repertoires in COVID-19. As handled by the study authors: Nucleated cell number was recorded as an estimate derived from reference gene primer amplification. Assay used: immunoSEQ multiplex PCR; TCRdb lists only in-frame clones, some missing. V, J and clone size are those of that table, while D and trimming were read from the DNA. The data contain approximately 220,000 clones, 80% to 90% of them singletons. In germline, CDR1 is MNHEY, CDR2 SVGAGI. V lost 10 bases and J 0 bases, leaving 13 bases between the germline ends. This CDR3 comprises 14 residues.

The sequenced sample consisted of peripheral blood. This clonotype originated in a woman aged 55-70 years who had recovered from COVID-19. The chain carries TRBV6-5 and TRBJ1-5, with a tentative D call TRBD1 (5 bases). In DNA form, the CDR3 reads TGTGCCATACTCCGGACAAATAGCAATCAGCCCCAGCATTTT. Translation: CAILRTNSNQPQHF.